These 27 T cell receptor beta chains were all obtained from the same sample, sequenced in a study of OX40 agonist ivuxolimab in advanced cancers. The method was immunoSEQ multiplex PCR; TCRdb's version includes in-frame clones alone and lacks a portion of them. The sample shows about 82,000 clones, over 85% of them seen only once. The sequencing used CD4+ or CD8+ T cells sorted from blood, collected in a trial of the OX40 agonist ivuxolimab. These receptors originate from an adult with an advanced solid tumor such as melanoma, head and neck, liver or kidney cancer.

V is TRBV6-9 and J is TRBJ2-1; unclear D gene. The V gene lost 9 bases and the J gene lost 5 bases, with 23 bases spanning the gap. Germline V gene data show CDR1 as MNHGY and CDR2 as SVAAGI. This CDR3 is 16 amino acids long. The CDR3 nucleotides read TGTGCCAGACCCCGACTCGAGCCTCCTATAAACAATGAGCAGTTCTTC. It yields the protein CARPRLEPPINNEQFF.

The rearrangement joins TRBV28 to TRBJ2-4; tentative D call: TRBD2 (5 bases). CDR1 MDHEN and CDR2 SYDVKM come from the germline V gene. There are 12 residues in the CDR3. The ends were cut back, 8 bases at V and 8 bases at J, with 13 bases in the middle. The CDR3, as DNA: TGTGCCAGCTGTGAGGAGGTCGACATTCAGTACTTC. Its protein is CASCEEVDIQYF.

This clone was seen once. The chain couples TRBV5-1 to TRBJ1-1; D gene unclear. In germline, CDR1 is SGHRS, CDR2 YFSETQ. The CDR3 loop spans 14 amino acids. Trimming removed 6 bases at V and 0 bases at J, with 12 bases between. CDR3 sequence reads: CASNLDGLNTEAFF. The DNA for the CDR3 is TGCGCCAGCAACCTGGATGGGTTGAACACTGAAGCTTTCTTT. The variable domain in full, completed from reference TRBV5-1 and TRBJ1-1, reads KAGVTQTPRYLIKTRGQQVTLSCSPISGHRSVSWYQQTPGQGLQFLFEYFSETQRNKGNFPGRFSGRQFSNSRSEMNVSTLELGDSALYLCASNLDGLNTEAFFGQGTRLTVV.

The chain carries TRBV6-5 and TRBJ2-7; TRBD1 is a possible D gene (5 bases). Trimming removed 7 bases at V and 4 bases at J, with 17 bases between. This CDR3 spans 14 amino acids. CDR1 is MNHEY and CDR2 is SVGAGI in the germline V gene. The CDR3 DNA sequence: TGTGCCAGCAAGAGGTACCAGGGCCCTTACGAGCAGTACTTC. Translation gives CASKRYQGPYEQYF.

This chain uses TRBV7-2 with TRBJ2-7; maybe TRBD1 (5 bases). Trimming removed 3 bases from V and 3 bases from J, with 12 bases in between. This CDR3 has 14 amino acids. Germline assignment: CDR1 SGHTA and CDR2 FQGNSA. CDR3 region: CASSFRQFNYEQYF. DNA of the CDR3: TGTGCCAGCAGCTTTAGACAGTTTAACTACGAGCAGTACTTC.

With regard to this clone: Other nucleotide sequences in the sample specify the same CDR3. The chain couples TRBV20-1 to TRBJ1-1, with D maybe TRBD1 (6 bases). The ends were cut back, 5 bases at V and 5 bases at J, with 9 bases in the middle. The CDR3 contains 11 residues. The V gene's germline CDR1 is DFQATT and CDR2 SNEGSKA (reference sequence). CDR3 in DNA: TGCAGTGCTGGAAGGGGGACTGAAGCTTTCTTT. Protein product: CSAGRGTEAFF.

V is TRBV4-2 and J is TRBJ2-7; 11 bases map to TRBD2. The CDR3 totals 17 residues. The J segment lost 4 bases and the V segment lost 1 base, leaving 9 bases of the junction unmatched. The germline V gene encodes CDR1 LGHNA and CDR2 YNFKEQ. The CDR3 spells CASSQAPRLAGTYEQYF. DNA for the CDR3: TGTGCCAGCAGCCAAGCCCCTCGACTAGCGGGGACGTACGAGCAGTACTTC.

The chain carries TRBV4-3 and TRBJ1-1; the D is unclear. The germline V gene has CDR1 LGHNA and CDR2 YSLEER. The V gene lost 1 base and the J gene lost 3 bases, with 9 bases spanning the gap. CDR3 size: 14 residues. The CDR3 DNA reads as TGCGCCAGCAGCCAAGGATATTTGGACACTGAAGCTTTCTTT. Translated: CASSQGYLDTEAFF.

The CDR3 is CASRARSPSGGAYEQYF. DNA for the CDR3: TGTGCCAGCAGGGCTCGGTCCCCCTCGGGGGGCGCCTACGAGCAGTACTTC. The genes are TRBV27 and TRBJ2-7, with D perhaps TRBD2 (7 bases). This CDR3 region has 17 residues. Germline V gene lookup returns CDR1 MNHEY and CDR2 SMNVEV (reference sequence). V was clipped by 6 bases and J by 2 bases, with 23 bases between them.

The V gene is TRBV5-4, the J gene TRBJ1-1; D remains ambiguous. This CDR3 comprises 14 residues. Trimming took off 2 bases at V and 0 bases at J, with 8 bases between the two ends. Germline CDR1 and CDR2: SGHNT and YYREEE (reference sequence). The CDR3 nucleotides read TGTGCCAGCAGCTTCAACAGATTGAACACTGAAGCTTTCTTT. It encodes CASSFNRLNTEAFF. The full variable domain, its missing parts supplied by reference TRBV5-4 and TRBJ1-1, is ETGVTQSPTHLIKTRGQQVTLRCSSQSGHNTVSWYQQALGQGPQFIFQYYREEENGRGNFPPRFSGLQFPNYSSELNVNALELDDSALYLCASSFNRLNTEAFFGQGTRLTVV.

J is TRBJ1-5 and V is TRBV29-1; D unclear. Germline V gives CDR1 SQVTM, CDR2 ANQGSEA. Between the trimmed V and J ends, which lost 4 bases and 3 bases, there was a span of 10 bases. This CDR3 has 13 residues. CDR3 coding DNA: TGCAGCGTTGCCATCGACCTCAATCAGCCCCAGCATTTT. Translated: CSVAIDLNQPQHF.

The chain couples TRBV30 to TRBJ2-1, with 10 bases matching TRBD2. The CDR3 spans 15 residues. V trimming: 0 bases; J trimming: 9 bases; junction bases outside the gene matches: 8. Germline V CDR1 and CDR2: GTSNPN, SVGIG (reference sequence). CDR3 coding DNA: TGTGCCTGGAGTGTACTGAGCGGGAGGGTGGCTGAGCAGTTCTTC. Translating it yields CAWSVLSGRVAEQFF.

This chain joins TRBV7-2 and TRBJ1-1, with D perhaps matching TRBD1 (5 bases). Looked up from germline, CDR1 is SGHTA and CDR2 is FQGNSA. This CDR3 is 14 amino acids long. V lost 0 bases, J lost 5 bases, and 10 bases lay in between. CDR3 sequence reads: CASSLASRVTEAFF. CDR3 DNA: TGTGCCAGCAGCTTAGCTAGCAGGGTAACTGAAGCTTTCTTT.

The CDR3 loop is CASSEAGVITGELFF. The CDR3 DNA is TGTGCCAGCAGCGAGGCGGGAGTCATAACCGGGGAGCTGTTTTTT. This rearrangement joins TRBV7-9 to TRBJ2-2, with TRBD2 matching 7 bases. V was clipped by 5 bases and J by 5 bases; unmatched bases: 8. Germline V gene data show CDR1 as SEHNR and CDR2 as FQNEAQ (reference sequence). The CDR3 totals 15 residues.

The rearrangement joins TRBV18 to TRBJ2-1; 7 bases match TRBD2. There are 16 residues in the CDR3. Germline loops: CDR1 KGHSH, CDR2 LQKENI. J was trimmed by 4 bases and V by 6 bases; bases with no gene match: 12. The CDR3 bases are TGTGCCAGCTCTCCCGAAGGGGCGGGGGTTTACAATGAGCAGTTCTTC. Translating it yields CASSPEGAGVYNEQFF. The entire variable domain, with the rest obtained from reference TRBV18 and TRBJ2-1, is as follows: NAGVMQNPRHLVRRRGQEARLRCSPMKGHSHVYWYRQLPEEGLKFMVYLQKENIIDESGMPKERFSAEFPKEGPSILRIQQVVRGDSAAYFCASSPEGAGVYNEQFFGPGTRLTVL.

This chain links TRBV18 with TRBJ1-2; 10 bases are a match to TRBD1. V trimming: 5 bases; J trimming: 4 bases; junction bases outside the gene matches: 7. Germline assignment: CDR1 KGHSH and CDR2 LQKENI. The CDR3 loop spans 15 amino acids. CDR3 DNA sequence: TGTGCCAGCTCATCCGGGACAGGGGCAGGCTATGGCTACACCTTC. Amino acids: CASSSGTGAGYGYTF.

This chain uses TRBV6-5 with TRBJ1-4; 7 bases line up with TRBD1. Germline CDR1 reads MNHEY; CDR2 reads SVGAGI. The CDR3 consists of 15 residues. J lost 7 bases, V lost 6 bases, and 11 bases had no gene match. CDR3 nucleotide sequence: TGTGCCAGCAGCCGCCAGGGACAGATACTTGAAAAACTGTTTTTT. Protein sequence: CASSRQGQILEKLFF.

The chain recombines TRBV2 with TRBJ2-5, with 12 bases matching TRBD2. The J segment lost 5 bases and the V segment lost 6 bases, leaving 10 bases of the junction unmatched. This CDR3 region has 16 residues. Germline CDR1 and CDR2: SNHLY and FYNNEI. CDR3 sequence: CASRRLLAGGDETQYF. CDR3 coding DNA: TGTGCCAGCAGACGACTACTAGCGGGGGGTGATGAGACCCAGTACTTC.

The rearrangement links TRBV10-3 to TRBJ2-7, with D unclear. This CDR3 comprises 14 residues. Deletions cut 0 bases from V and 2 bases from J, with 8 bases between. Germline V gene lookup returns CDR1 ENHRY and CDR2 SYGVKD. CDR3 in amino acids: CAISESADAYEQYF. DNA of the CDR3: TGTGCCATCAGTGAGTCGGCAGACGCCTACGAGCAGTACTTC.

The chain combines TRBV28 with TRBJ2-3; no clear D. With 10 bases removed from V and 4 bases from J, the gap between germline ends came to 12 bases. This CDR3 has 12 residues. Germline lookup yields CDR1 MDHEN and CDR2 SYDVKM. In DNA, the CDR3 is TGTGCCACGCGCCGCTCGGCAGATACGCAGTATTTT. As protein: CATRRSADTQYF.

This clone was found once. This chain uses TRBV19 with TRBJ2-6; D unresolved. The CDR3 is 16 amino acids. V lost 7 bases and J 0 bases, leaving 13 bases between the germline ends. Germline V gene lookup returns CDR1 LNHDA and CDR2 SQIVND (reference sequence). This CDR3 is CASKATANSGANVLTF. CDR3 in DNA: TGTGCCAGTAAGGCGACCGCGAACTCTGGGGCCAACGTCCTGACTTTC.

The V and J genes are TRBV10-3 and TRBJ2-7, with TRBD2 matching 8 bases. Unmatched junction bases numbered 18, after V lost 11 bases and J lost 0 bases. Germline CDR1 reads ENHRY; CDR2 reads SYGVKD. This CDR3 spans 17 amino acids. The CDR3 reads CAVGGAGGTRHSYEQYF. The CDR3 nucleotides are TGTGCCGTTGGGGGGGCCGGGGGGACTAGACACTCCTACGAGCAGTACTTC.

V is TRBV7-8 and J is TRBJ2-7; TRBD2 matches 9 bases. This CDR3 has 15 amino acids. Losses at the gene ends were 3 bases for V and 0 bases for J; bases not matched to a gene: 3. Germline values: CDR1 SGHVS, CDR2 FQNEAQ. The CDR3 reads CASSFTSGSSYEQYF. The CDR3, as DNA: TGTGCCAGCAGCTTTACTAGCGGGTCCTCCTACGAGCAGTACTTC.

The chain is built from TRBV9 and TRBJ1-4; D is unclear. This CDR3 contains 17 residues. Germline assignment: CDR1 SGDLS and CDR2 YYNGEE. V shed 1 base and J shed 7 bases, with 20 bases lying between them. CDR3 nucleotide sequence: TGTGCCAGCAGCGTAAACTCCCGGAAATATCCAACTGAAAAACTGTTTTTT. Translated, it gives CASSVNSRKYPTEKLFF.

V usage is TRBV28 and J usage is TRBJ2-4, with 11 bases identical to TRBD1. Germline V gives CDR1 MDHEN, CDR2 SYDVKM. The CDR3 sequence is 16 residues long. Trimming cost V 5 bases and J 8 bases; bases outside gene matches: 11. The CDR3 nucleotides are TGTGCCAGCAGTATCAGGACAGGGGGCTTGGTAGACATTCAGTACTTC. Amino acid sequence: CASSIRTGGLVDIQYF. The whole variable domain, filled in from reference TRBV28 and TRBJ2-4, reads DVKVTQSSRYLVKRTGEKVFLECVQDMDHENMFWYRQDPGLGLRLIYFSYDVKMKEKGDIPEGYSVSREKKERFSLILESASTNQTSMYLCASSIRTGGLVDIQYFGAGTRLSVL.

CDR3 sequence (DNA): TGTGCCAGCAGCTTAGCCCCTAGCGGGGCTACAGATACGCAGTATTTT. It codes for CASSLAPSGATDTQYF. V is TRBV7-8 and J is TRBJ2-3, with TRBD2 matching over 9 bases. Germline lookup yields CDR1 SGHVS and CDR2 FQNEAQ. V gave up 0 bases and J gave up 3 bases; unmatched junction bases: 4. This CDR3 comprises 16 residues.

The chain combines TRBV7-2 with TRBJ1-2, with a weak D call TRBD1 (5 bases). From germline, CDR1 is SGHTA and CDR2 FQGNSA. This CDR3 is built from 14 residues. V gave up 2 bases and J gave up 8 bases, with 15 bases separating them. DNA for the CDR3: TGTGCCAGCAGCTTAAGTGGTCAGGGAATCGGCTACACCTTC. This codes for CASSLSGQGIGYTF.